This paragraph reports one T cell receptor (beta chain). Its antigen is unidentified. Trimming took 4 bases from V and 4 from J, leaving 9 bases between them. The CDR3 spans 13 residues. The sample originates from a study of CD8 T cells in Susac syndrome. Whole-study context: Patients with Susac syndrome were therapy-naive, on corticosteroids, or on intravenous immunoglobulin alone at blood draw. Study-level findings and limits: CD4+ T cell repertoires in Susac syndrome lacked clonal expansion.

After extraction with the RNeasy kit, roughly 0.45 to 1 ug of the RNA was reverse transcribed using random hexamers. The CDR3 of TCR beta was amplified by immunoSEQ multiplex PCR across 54 Vbeta and 13 Jbeta. One entry per CDR3 protein, called by TCRdb with MiXCR from the immunoSEQ multiplex PCR reads. The sample holds about 180,000 distinct CDR3 sequences, around 94% seen once. This clonotype originated in a human donor with Susac syndrome. The material sequenced was CD4+ T cells from PBMCs. The J gene is TRBJ2-1, the V gene TRBV5-3, with D uncertain. TRBV5-3 is annotated as an ORF whose role is uncertain. CDR3 in amino acids: CARSLDPYNEQFF. In DNA form, the CDR3 reads TGTGCCAGAAGCCTCGATCCTTACAATGAGCAGTTCTTC.